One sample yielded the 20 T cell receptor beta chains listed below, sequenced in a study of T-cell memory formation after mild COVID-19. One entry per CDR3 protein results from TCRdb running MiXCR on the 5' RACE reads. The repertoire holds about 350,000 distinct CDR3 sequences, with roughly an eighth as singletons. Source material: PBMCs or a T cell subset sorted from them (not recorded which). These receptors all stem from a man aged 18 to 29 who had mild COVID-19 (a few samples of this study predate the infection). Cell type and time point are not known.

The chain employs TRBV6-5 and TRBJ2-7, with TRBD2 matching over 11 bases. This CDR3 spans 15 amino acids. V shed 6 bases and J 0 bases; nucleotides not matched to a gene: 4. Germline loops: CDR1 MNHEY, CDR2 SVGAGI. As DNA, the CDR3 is TGTGCCAGCAGCCCTAGCGGGGGGTCCTCCTACGAGCAGTACGTC. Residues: CASSPSGGSSYEQYV.

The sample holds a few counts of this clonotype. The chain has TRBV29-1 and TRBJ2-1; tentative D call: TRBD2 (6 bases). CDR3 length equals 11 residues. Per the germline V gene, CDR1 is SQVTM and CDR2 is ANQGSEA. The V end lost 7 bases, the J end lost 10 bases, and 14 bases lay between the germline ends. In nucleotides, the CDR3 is TGCAGCGCGGACCGGAGGGAAGAGCAGTTCTTC. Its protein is CSADRREEQFF.

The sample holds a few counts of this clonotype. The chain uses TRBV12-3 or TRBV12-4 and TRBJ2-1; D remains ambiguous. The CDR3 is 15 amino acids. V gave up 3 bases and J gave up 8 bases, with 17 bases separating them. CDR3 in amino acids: CASSFGYSLRDEQFF. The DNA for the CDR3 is TGTGCCAGCAGTTTTGGGTACAGCCTTCGGGATGAGCAGTTCTTC.

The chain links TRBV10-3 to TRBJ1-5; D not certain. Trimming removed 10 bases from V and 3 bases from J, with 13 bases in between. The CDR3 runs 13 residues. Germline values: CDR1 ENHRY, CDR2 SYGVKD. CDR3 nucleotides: TGTGCCACCGGCGGGGAGTCCAATCAGCCCCAGCATTTT. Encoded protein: CATGGESNQPQHF.

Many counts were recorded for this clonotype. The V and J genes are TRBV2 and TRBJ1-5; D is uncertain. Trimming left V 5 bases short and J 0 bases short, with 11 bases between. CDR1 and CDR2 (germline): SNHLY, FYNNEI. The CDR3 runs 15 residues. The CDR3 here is CASSKSTVSNQPQHF. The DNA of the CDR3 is TGTGCCAGCAGTAAGAGTACGGTTAGCAATCAGCCCCAGCATTTT.

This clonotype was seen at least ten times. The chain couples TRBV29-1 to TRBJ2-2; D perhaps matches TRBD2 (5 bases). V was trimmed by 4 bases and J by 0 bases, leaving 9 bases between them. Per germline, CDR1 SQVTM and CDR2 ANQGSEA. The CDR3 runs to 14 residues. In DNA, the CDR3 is TGCAGCGTTGCAACGGGATCGAACACCGGGGAGCTGTTTTTT. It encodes CSVATGSNTGELFF.

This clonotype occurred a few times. CDR3 loop: CSARELGANEQFF. DNA for the CDR3: TGCAGTGCTAGGGAGTTGGGTGCCAATGAGCAGTTCTTC. V usage is TRBV20-1 and J usage is TRBJ2-1; D is unresolved. The germline CDR1 and CDR2 sequences are DFQATT and SNEGSKA (reference sequence). CDR3 length equals 13 residues. Trimming removed 3 bases from V and 6 bases from J, with 12 bases in between.

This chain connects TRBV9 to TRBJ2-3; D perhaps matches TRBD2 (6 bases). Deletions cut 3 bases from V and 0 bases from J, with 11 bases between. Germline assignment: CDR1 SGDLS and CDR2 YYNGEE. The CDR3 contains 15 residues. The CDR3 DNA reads TGTGCCAGCAGCGCCGATACTAGCAGCACAGATACGCAGTATTTT. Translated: CASSADTSSTDTQYF. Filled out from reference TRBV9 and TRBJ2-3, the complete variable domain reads DSGVTQTPKHLITATGQRVTLRCSPRSGDLSVYWYQQSLDQGLQFLIQYYNGEERAKGNILERFSAQQFPDLHSELNLSSLELGDSALYFCASSADTSSTDTQYFGPGTRLTVL.

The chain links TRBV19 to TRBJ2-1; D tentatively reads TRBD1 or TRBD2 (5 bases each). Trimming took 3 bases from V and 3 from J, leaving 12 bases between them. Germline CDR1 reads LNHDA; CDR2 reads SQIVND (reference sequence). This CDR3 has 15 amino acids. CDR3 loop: CASSIGTEIYNEQFF. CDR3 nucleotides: TGTGCCAGTAGTATCGGGACCGAAATCTACAATGAGCAGTTCTTC.

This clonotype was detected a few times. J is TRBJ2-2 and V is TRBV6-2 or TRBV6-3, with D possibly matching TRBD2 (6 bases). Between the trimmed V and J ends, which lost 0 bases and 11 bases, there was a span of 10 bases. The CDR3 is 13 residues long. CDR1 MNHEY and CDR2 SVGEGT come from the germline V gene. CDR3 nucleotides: TGTGCCAGCAGTTACTCTCGGAGGGGAGAGCTGTTTTTT. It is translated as CASSYSRRGELFF.

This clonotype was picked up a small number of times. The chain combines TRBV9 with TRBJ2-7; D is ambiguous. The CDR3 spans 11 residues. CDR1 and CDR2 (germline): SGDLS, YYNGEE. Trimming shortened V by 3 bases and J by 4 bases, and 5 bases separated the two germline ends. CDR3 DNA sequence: TGTGCCAGCAGCGCAGCATACGAGCAGTACGTC. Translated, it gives CASSAAYEQYV.

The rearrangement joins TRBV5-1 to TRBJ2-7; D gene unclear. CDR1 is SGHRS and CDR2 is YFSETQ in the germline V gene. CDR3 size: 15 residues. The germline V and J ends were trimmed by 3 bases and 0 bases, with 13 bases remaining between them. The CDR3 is CASSSSLPHSYEQYV. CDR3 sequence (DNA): TGCGCCAGCAGCTCCTCGTTGCCCCACTCCTACGAGCAGTACGTC.

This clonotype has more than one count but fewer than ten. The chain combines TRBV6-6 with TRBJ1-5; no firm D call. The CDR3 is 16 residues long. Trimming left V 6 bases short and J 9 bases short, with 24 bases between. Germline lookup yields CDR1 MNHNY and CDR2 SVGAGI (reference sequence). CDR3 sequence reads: CASSLLSARYHAPQHF. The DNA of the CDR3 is TGTGCCAGCAGCCTCCTGTCGGCGAGGTATCATGCGCCCCAGCATTTT.

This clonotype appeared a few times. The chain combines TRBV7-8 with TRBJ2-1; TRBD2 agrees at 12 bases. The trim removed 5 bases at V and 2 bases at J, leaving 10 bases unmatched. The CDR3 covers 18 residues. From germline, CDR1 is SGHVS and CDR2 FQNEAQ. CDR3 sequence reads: CASSRSIGLAGPYNEQFF. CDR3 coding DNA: TGTGCCAGCAGCCGTTCTATTGGACTAGCGGGACCCTACAATGAGCAGTTCTTC.

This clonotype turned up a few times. The CDR3 loop reads CASGLSGNEQFF. DNA of the CDR3: TGTGCTAGTGGTTTGTCGGGTAATGAGCAGTTCTTC. The rearrangement joins TRBV12-5 to TRBJ2-1; D gene uncertain. V was cut by 2 bases and J by 7 bases, with 6 bases left in between. This CDR3 region has 12 residues. Looked up from germline, CDR1 is LGHNT and CDR2 is FRNRAP. The complete variable domain, with remaining parts taken from reference TRBV12-5 and TRBJ2-1, reads DARVTQTPRHKVTEMGQEVTMRCQPILGHNTVFWYRQTMMQGLELLAYFRNRAPLDDSGMPKDRFSAEMPDATLATLKIQPSEPRDSAVYFCASGLSGNEQFFGPGTRLTVL.

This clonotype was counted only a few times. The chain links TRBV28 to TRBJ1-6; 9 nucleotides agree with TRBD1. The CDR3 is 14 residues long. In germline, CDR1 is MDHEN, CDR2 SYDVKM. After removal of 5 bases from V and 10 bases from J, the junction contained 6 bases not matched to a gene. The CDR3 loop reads CASSLQGAWSPLHF. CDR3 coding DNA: TGTGCCAGCAGTCTACAGGGGGCTTGGTCACCCCTCCACTTT. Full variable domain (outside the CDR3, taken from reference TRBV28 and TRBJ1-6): DVKVTQSSRYLVKRTGEKVFLECVQDMDHENMFWYRQDPGLGLRLIYFSYDVKMKEKGDIPEGYSVSREKKERFSLILESASTNQTSMYLCASSLQGAWSPLHFGNGTRLTVT.

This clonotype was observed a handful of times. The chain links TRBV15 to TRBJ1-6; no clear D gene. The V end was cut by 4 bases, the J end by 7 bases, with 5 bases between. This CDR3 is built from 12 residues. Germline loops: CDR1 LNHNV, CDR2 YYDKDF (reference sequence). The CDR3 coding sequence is TGTGCCACCAGCATGGAGAATTCACCCCTCCACTTT. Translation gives CATSMENSPLHF.

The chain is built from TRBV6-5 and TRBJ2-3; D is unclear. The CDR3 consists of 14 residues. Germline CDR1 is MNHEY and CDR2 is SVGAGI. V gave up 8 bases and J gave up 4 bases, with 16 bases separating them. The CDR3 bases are TGTGCCAGCGGCGGCGCAACCTCGGCAGATACGCAGTATTTT. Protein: CASGGATSADTQYF.

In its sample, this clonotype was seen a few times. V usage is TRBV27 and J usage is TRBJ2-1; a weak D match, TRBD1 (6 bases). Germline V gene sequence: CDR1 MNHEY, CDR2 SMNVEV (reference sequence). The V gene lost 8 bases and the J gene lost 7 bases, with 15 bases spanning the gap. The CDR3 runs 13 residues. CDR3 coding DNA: TGTGCCAGCGGCTACAATGACAGGAATGAGCAGTTCTTC. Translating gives CASGYNDRNEQFF.

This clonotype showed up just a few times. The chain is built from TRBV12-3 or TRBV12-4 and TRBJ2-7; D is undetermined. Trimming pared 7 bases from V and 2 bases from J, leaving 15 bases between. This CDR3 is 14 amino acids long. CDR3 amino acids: CASTTEGKAYEQYF. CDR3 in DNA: TGTGCCAGCACGACCGAAGGGAAGGCCTACGAGCAGTACTTC.